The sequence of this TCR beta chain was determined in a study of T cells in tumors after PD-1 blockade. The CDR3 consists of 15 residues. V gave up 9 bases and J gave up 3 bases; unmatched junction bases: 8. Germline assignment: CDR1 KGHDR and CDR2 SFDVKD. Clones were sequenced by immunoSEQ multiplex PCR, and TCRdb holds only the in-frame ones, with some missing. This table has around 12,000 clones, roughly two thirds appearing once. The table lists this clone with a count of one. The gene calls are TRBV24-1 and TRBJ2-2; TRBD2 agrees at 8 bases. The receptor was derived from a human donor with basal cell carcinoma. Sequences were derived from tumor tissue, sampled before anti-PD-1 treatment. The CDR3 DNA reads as TGTGCCACCGGGACTAGAGAGAAGGACACCGGGGAGCTGTTTTTT. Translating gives CATGTREKDTGELFF.